The clone carrying this TCR beta chain was found a few times. The source of the sample is a study of T cells in Graves' hyperthyroidism and ophthalmopathy. The CDR3 length is 14 residues. In germline, CDR1 is SQVTM, CDR2 ANQGSEA. V was pared by 1 base and J by 5 bases, with 2 bases of the junction left unmatched. From RNA transcripts, TCR beta CDR3 regions were amplified. Using the HTBI primer set, a first-round RT-PCR was run on the TCR CDR3. TCRdb reprocessed the multiplex PCR reads with MiXCR, giving one entry per CDR3 protein. The top ten clones hold roughly 15% of a sample with fewer than 550,000 distinct CDR3 sequences, approximately 14% of them seen once.

The TCR sequence derives from a woman between 18 and 30 years old with Graves' hyperthyroidism. Sequences were obtained from blood. The chain uses TRBV29-1 and TRBJ2-2; 9 bases map to TRBD1. The CDR3 nucleotides read TGCAGCGTTGAAGGGGACAGGGTAACCGGGGAGCTGTTTTTT. This encodes CSVEGDRVTGELFF.